These T cell receptor beta chains were read from a single sample in a study of blood T cell repertoires in COVID-19. Sequenced by immunoSEQ multiplex PCR; TCRdb stores in-frame clones only, minus some. Of about 300,000 clones in the sample, around 88% were seen once. Sequences were obtained from peripheral blood. The receptors were sampled from a woman in her twenties or thirties with COVID-19, enrolled during active disease. Both conserved end residues are part of each CDR3. The D gene is left open where the match is weak.

CDR3	V	D
CASRNRGGSGANVLTF	TRBV5-4	NA
CASSQPFTRLTSGGAGSIVGEQFF	TRBV3-1/TRBV3-2	TRBD2
CASRRGAGSEKLFF	TRBV5-6	NA
CASSEAAGGATNEKLFF	TRBV9	NA
CASQKLVGAIWGYTF	TRBV28	NA
CASRQTDTQYF	TRBV11-2	NA
CASTRTSYEAFF	TRBV7-2	NA
CASSPPTGGHEQYF	TRBV18	TRBD1
CSASFRPGGIGPDTQYF	TRBV20-1	NA
CASSLGGGNSPLHF	TRBV19	NA
CASSLFGTANTEAFF	TRBV4-1	TRBD1
CASSFQGRDSPLHF	TRBV7-2	NA
CSVTSAGGYTF	TRBV29-1	NA
CASSLTGASSYNSPLHF	TRBV5-1	TRBD1
CSVVGRPKGSYNEQFF	TRBV29-1	NA
CASSVDRGSRETQYF	TRBV6-2/TRBV6-3	TRBD1
CASSPGGGVNEKLFF	TRBV7-9	NA
CASSPNRAQETQYF	TRBV7-2	NA
CASSYSAGFNEQYF	TRBV6-2/TRBV6-3	NA
CASRSGTNEQFF	TRBV4-1	NA
CASNVLAGGIYEQYF	TRBV5-1	TRBD2
CASSPGTGQKETQYF	TRBV18	TRBD1
CASSERGYSGGAGETQYF	TRBV13	TRBD2
CASSQDGGAEAFF	TRBV3-1/TRBV3-2	NA
CASSQVGSNYGYTF	TRBV4-1	NA
CASSSYNRGTTGGYTF	TRBV5-4	TRBD1
CASARDSFATNEKLFF	TRBV27	TRBD1
CASSARGPNYGYTF	TRBV11-2	NA
CASSSPSGGRPEAFF	TRBV28	NA
CSVRPAGEQYF	TRBV29-1	NA
CASSLEGVKNTEAFF	TRBV5-1	NA
CASSPPGTGTYGYTF	TRBV28	TRBD1
CATSAEGSREGEAFF	TRBV15	NA
CASSFQGGPYEQYF	TRBV7-2	NA
CASSQSDTLNTEAFF	TRBV3-1/TRBV3-2	NA
CASSLEQHTEAFF	TRBV27	NA
CASSVVGGEQYF	TRBV9	NA
CSASARGYTEAFF	TRBV20-1	TRBD1
CASTVLRQTQETQYF	TRBV5-8	NA
CATSSMRQGVNNEQFF	TRBV15	TRBD1
CASRHTGQRDNSNQPQHF	TRBV5-1	TRBD1
CASSQPSEGAQAYNYGYTF	TRBV10-2	TRBD1
CASSLADRWGEQYF	TRBV5-1	TRBD1
CASSFSPSRGPFYEQFF	TRBV27	TRBD1
CASSLSSHGSSYEQYF	TRBV27	NA
CASSRDRVTEKLFF	TRBV7-2	TRBD1
CASRLQGELVAGELFF	TRBV5-1	TRBD1
CSGSLIAGGQTQYF	TRBV29-1	TRBD2